This TCR beta chain derives from a study of breast tumors, draining lymph nodes, adjacent tissues. Study-wide results and limits: Data fit most tumor T cells coming from lymph node, expanding in tumor. Tumors had less TCR diversity than lymph nodes, more than nontumor tissue.

TCRdb re-derived calls from the multiplex PCR reads in MiXCR, one entry per CDR3 protein. The sample records about 14,000 distinct CDR3 sequences, 55% being singletons. Germline CDR1 SGDLS, CDR2 YYNGEE. The V end was cut by 7 bases, the J end by 7 bases, with 17 bases between. The CDR3 extends over 14 amino acids. Notes on this clonotype: The target antigen is unknown.

The source of this sequence is a female donor with breast cancer. Some clones in this sample may be carry-over from other donors' samples. Sequencing was done on a sample of tumor-adjacent breast tissue. The chain couples TRBV9 to TRBJ2-2; the D gene could be TRBD1 or TRBD2 (7 bases each). In DNA form, the CDR3 reads TGTGCCAGCCCCTGGGAGGGGGCGGACGGGGAGCTGTTTTTT. This translates into CASPWEGADGELFF.